This TCR beta chain was recorded in a study of cytomegalovirus exposure and HLA in healthy donors. General study results and limits: The study designated 164 TCR beta chains cytomegalovirus-associated.

The PCR had 60 Vbeta and 13 Jbeta primers. Profiling relied on immunoSEQ multiplex PCR, and the TCRdb table lists in-frame clones only, not all of them. The data show around 67,000 clones, approximately 81% seen once. In the case of this clone: What it binds is not known.

Germline CDR1 and CDR2: SGDLS and YYNGEE. With 1 base removed from V and 8 bases from J, the gap between germline ends came to 12 bases. This CDR3 has 13 residues. The V call is TRBV9, the J call TRBJ1-2; D ambiguous. The specimen sequenced was PBMCs. The clonotype originates from a woman between 25 and 40 years old in good health and CMV-seropositive. The CDR3, as DNA: TGTGCCAGCAGCGTACTCGGGGTAGGGGGCTACACCTTC. It yields the protein CASSVLGVGGYTF.